The 6 T cell receptor beta chains in this list originate from one sample, sequenced in a study of blood T cell repertoires in COVID-19. TCRdb's table, derived via immunoSEQ multiplex PCR, lists solely in-frame clones and lacks some. The sample consists of approximately 400,000 clones, 80% to 90% of them appearing once. Material for sequencing was peripheral blood. Receptor source: a middle-aged man with acute or convalescent COVID-19.

The chain links TRBV30 to TRBJ2-1; 11 bases are a match to TRBD2. Looked up from germline, CDR1 is GTSNPN and CDR2 is SVGIG (reference sequence). This CDR3 has 17 residues. The V gene end was trimmed by 4 bases and the J gene end by 4 bases; junction bases not matched to a gene: 12. DNA of the CDR3: TGTGCCTGGACCCACCCGAGTAGCGGGGGGGGATACAATGAGCAGTTCTTC. Protein product: CAWTHPSSGGGYNEQFF.

This chain connects TRBV4-1 to TRBJ1-2; TRBD1 aligns across 7 bases. Germline loops: CDR1 MGHRA, CDR2 YSYEKL. The CDR3 is 15 amino acids. After removal of 4 bases from V and 4 bases from J, the junction contained 9 bases not matched to a gene. The CDR3 here is CASSPVTGTFYGYTF. DNA of the CDR3: TGCGCCAGCAGCCCCGTGACAGGGACTTTCTATGGCTACACCTTC.

The V and J genes are TRBV6-5 and TRBJ2-5, with 8 bases aligning to TRBD1. The CDR3 is made up of 16 amino acids. Unmatched junction bases numbered 10, after V lost 2 bases and J lost 5 bases. Germline lookup yields CDR1 MNHEY and CDR2 SVGAGI. CDR3 bases: TGTGCCAGCAGTTACCAGGGGGGCAGGGGGCTGGAGACCCAGTACTTC. Its translation: CASSYQGGRGLETQYF.

Here the CDR3 reads CASSQTGTGKNIQYF. The DNA of the CDR3 is TGTGCCAGCAGTCAGACCGGGACAGGGAAAAACATTCAGTACTTC. The rearrangement uses TRBV28 and TRBJ2-4, with 9 bases lining up with TRBD1. The trim removed 5 bases at V and 4 bases at J, leaving 6 bases unmatched. The germline V gene encodes CDR1 MDHEN and CDR2 SYDVKM. The CDR3 has 15 amino acids.

The chain recombines TRBV28 with TRBJ2-7; possibly TRBD1 for D (5 bases). Germline V gene lookup returns CDR1 MDHEN and CDR2 SYDVKM. The CDR3 covers 15 residues. V lost 1 base and J 0 bases, leaving 10 bases between the germline ends. This CDR3 reads CASSLFVQVSYEQYF. The CDR3 DNA sequence: TGTGCCAGCAGTTTATTCGTACAGGTCTCCTACGAGCAGTACTTC.

V and J are TRBV23-1 and TRBJ1-3, with D uncertain. TRBV23-1 is an open reading frame, and its role is uncertain. The V gene lost 10 bases and the J gene lost 4 bases, with 17 bases spanning the gap. This CDR3 region has 14 residues. CDR3 coding DNA: TGCGCCACCGCTTTCGCCGGCGGGGGAAACACCATATATTTT. It yields the protein CATAFAGGGNTIYF.